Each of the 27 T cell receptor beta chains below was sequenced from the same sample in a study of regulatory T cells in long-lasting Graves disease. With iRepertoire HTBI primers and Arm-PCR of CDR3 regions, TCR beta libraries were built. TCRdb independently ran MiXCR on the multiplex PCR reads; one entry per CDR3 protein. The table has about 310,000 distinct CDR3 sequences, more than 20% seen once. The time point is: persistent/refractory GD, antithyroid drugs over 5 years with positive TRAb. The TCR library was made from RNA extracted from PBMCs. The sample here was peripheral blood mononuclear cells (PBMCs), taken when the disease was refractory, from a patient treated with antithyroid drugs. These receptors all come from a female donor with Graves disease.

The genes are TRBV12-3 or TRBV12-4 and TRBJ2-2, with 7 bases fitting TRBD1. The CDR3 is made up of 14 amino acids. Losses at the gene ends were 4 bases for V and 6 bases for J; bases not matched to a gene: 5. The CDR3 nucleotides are TGTGCCAGCAGTTCTTGGCAGGGGGCCGGGGAGCTGTTTTTT. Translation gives CASSSWQGAGELFF.

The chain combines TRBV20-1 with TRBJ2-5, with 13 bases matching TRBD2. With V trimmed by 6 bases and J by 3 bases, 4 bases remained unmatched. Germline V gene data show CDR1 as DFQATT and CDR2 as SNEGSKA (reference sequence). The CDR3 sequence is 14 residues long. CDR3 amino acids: CSAGTSGVEETQYF. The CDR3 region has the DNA TGCAGTGCCGGGACTAGCGGGGTGGAAGAGACCCAGTACTTC.

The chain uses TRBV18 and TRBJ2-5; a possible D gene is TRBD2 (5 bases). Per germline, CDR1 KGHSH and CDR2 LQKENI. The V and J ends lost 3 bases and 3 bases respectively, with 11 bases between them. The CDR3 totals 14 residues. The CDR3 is CASSPRQAEETQYF. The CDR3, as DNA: TGTGCCAGCTCACCGAGGCAAGCGGAAGAGACCCAGTACTTC.

DNA for the CDR3: TGCAGCGTTGGGTTGGCTAGCGGGATCACCGGGGAGCTGTTTTTT. It specifies CSVGLASGITGELFF. The V and J genes are TRBV29-1 and TRBJ2-2; 9 bases map to TRBD2. V shed 4 bases and J 4 bases; nucleotides not matched to a gene: 7. Germline CDR1 is SQVTM and CDR2 is ANQGSEA. The CDR3 length is 15 residues.

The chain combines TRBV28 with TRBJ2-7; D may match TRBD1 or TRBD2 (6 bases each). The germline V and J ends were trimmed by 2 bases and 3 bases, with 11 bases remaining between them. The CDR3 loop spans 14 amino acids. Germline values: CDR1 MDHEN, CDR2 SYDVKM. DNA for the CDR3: TGTGCCAGCAGTTTAGGCGGGACAAACTACGAGCAGTACTTC. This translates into CASSLGGTNYEQYF.

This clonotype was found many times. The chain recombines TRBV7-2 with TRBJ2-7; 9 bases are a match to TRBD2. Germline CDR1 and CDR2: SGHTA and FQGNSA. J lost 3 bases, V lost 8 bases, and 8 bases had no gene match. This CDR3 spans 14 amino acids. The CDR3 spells CASRYSSGVYEQYF. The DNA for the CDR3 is TGTGCCAGCCGCTATTCTAGCGGGGTCTACGAGCAGTACTTC. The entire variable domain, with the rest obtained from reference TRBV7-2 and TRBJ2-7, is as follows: GAGVSQSPSNKVTEKGKDVELRCDPISGHTALYWYRQSLGQGLEFLIYFQGNSAPDKSGLPSDRFSAERTGGSVSTLTIQRTQQEDSAVYLCASRYSSGVYEQYFGPGTRLTVT.

CDR3 sequence: CASSPGPDEDTQYF. CDR3 bases: TGTGCCAGCAGCCCGGGACCGGACGAAGATACGCAGTATTTT. The chain employs TRBV7-3 and TRBJ2-3; D possibly uses TRBD1 or TRBD2 (5 bases each). Germline values: CDR1 SGHTA, CDR2 FQGTGA. V gave up 5 bases and J gave up 5 bases, with 14 bases separating them. The length of the CDR3 is 14 residues. Supplemented by reference TRBV7-3 and TRBJ2-3, the full variable domain reads GAGVSQTPSNKVTEKGKYVELRCDPISGHTALYWYRQSLGQGPEFLIYFQGTGAADDSGLPNDRFFAVRPEGSVSTLKIQRTERGDSAVYLCASSPGPDEDTQYFGPGTRLTVL.

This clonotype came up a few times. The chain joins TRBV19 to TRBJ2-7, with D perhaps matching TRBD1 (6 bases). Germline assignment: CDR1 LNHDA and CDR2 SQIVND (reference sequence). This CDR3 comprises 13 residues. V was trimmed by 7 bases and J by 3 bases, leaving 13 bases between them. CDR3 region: CASKVQGGYEQYF. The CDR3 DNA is TGTGCCAGTAAGGTACAGGGTGGCTACGAGCAGTACTTC.

The CDR3 protein is CASDSGGQGAFANTGELFF. CDR3 DNA: TGTGCCAGTGATTCGGGGGGACAGGGGGCGTTCGCGAACACCGGGGAGCTGTTTTTT. The chain links TRBV19 to TRBJ2-2, with 12 bases that match TRBD1. V shed 8 bases, J shed 0 bases, and the junction held 13 bases outside the gene matches. Germline CDR1 reads LNHDA; CDR2 reads SQIVND (reference sequence). The CDR3 loop spans 19 amino acids.

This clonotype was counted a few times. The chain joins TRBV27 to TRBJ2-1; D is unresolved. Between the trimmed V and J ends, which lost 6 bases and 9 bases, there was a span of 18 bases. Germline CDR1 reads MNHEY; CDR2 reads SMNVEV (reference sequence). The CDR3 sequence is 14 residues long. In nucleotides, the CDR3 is TGTGCCAGCAGCCACGGTGGACCCGACGGTGAGCAGTTCTTC. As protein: CASSHGGPDGEQFF.

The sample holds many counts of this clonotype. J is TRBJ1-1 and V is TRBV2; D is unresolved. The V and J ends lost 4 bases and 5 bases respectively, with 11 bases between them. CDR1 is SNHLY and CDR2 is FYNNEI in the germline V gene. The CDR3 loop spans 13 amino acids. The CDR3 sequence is CASSVEGRTEAFF. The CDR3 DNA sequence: TGTGCCAGCAGTGTGGAGGGCAGAACTGAAGCTTTCTTT.

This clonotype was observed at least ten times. CDR3 loop: CASTRSEKLFF. DNA of the CDR3: TGTGCCAGCACGAGGAGTGAAAAACTGTTTTTT. The rearrangement joins TRBV2 to TRBJ1-4; no firm D call. The germline CDR1 and CDR2 sequences are SNHLY and FYNNEI. The CDR3 consists of 11 residues. V shed 7 bases and J shed 7 bases, with 7 bases lying between them.

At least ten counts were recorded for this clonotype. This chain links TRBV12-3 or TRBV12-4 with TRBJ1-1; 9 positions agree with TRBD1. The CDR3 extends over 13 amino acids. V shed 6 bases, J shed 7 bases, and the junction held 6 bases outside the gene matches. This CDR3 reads CASRADRGFEAFF. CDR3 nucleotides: TGTGCCAGCAGGGCGGACAGGGGCTTTGAAGCTTTCTTT.

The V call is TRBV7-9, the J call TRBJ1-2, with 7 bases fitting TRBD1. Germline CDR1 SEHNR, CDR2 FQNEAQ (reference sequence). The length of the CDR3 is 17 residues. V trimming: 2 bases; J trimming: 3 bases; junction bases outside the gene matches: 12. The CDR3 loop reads CASSLNDWDSTHYGYTF. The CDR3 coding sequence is TGTGCCAGCAGCTTAAACGATTGGGACAGTACCCACTATGGCTACACCTTC.

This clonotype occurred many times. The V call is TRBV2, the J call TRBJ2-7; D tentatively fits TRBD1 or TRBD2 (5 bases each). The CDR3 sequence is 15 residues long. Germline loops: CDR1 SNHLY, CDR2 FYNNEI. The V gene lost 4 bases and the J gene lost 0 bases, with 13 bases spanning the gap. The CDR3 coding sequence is TGTGCCAGCAGTGTCGAGAGGGGATACTCCTACGAGCAGTACTTC. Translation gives CASSVERGYSYEQYF.

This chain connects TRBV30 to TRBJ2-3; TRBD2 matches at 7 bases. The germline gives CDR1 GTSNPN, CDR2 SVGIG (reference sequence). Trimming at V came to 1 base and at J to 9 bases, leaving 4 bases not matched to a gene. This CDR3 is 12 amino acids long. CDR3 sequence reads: CAWSDSGGTQYF. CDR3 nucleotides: TGTGCCTGGAGTGACTCGGGAGGCACGCAGTATTTT.

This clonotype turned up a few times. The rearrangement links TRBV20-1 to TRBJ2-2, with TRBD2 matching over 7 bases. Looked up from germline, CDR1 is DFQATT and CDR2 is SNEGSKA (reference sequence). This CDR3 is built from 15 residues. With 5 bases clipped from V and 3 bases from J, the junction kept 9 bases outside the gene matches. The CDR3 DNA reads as TGCAGTGCTCCCGTAGGTAGCGGGTACACCGGGGAGCTGTTTTTT. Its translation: CSAPVGSGYTGELFF.

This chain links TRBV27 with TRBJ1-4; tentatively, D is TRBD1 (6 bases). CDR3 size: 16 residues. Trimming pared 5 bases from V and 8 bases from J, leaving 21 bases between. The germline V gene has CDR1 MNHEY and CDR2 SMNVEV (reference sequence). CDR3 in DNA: TGTGCCAGCAGTACCCACGCGGGGGGGGCGGGCGAAAAACTGTTTTTT. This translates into CASSTHAGGAGEKLFF.

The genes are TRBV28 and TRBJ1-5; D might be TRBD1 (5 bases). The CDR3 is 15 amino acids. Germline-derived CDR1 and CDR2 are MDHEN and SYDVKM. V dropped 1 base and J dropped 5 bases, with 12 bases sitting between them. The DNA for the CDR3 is TGTGCCAGCAGTTTATTGGGGGTAAGGGATCAGCCCCAGCATTTT. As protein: CASSLLGVRDQPQHF.

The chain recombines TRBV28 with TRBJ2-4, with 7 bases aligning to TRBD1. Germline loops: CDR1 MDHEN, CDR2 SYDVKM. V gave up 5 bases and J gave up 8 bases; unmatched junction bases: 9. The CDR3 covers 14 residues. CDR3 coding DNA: TGTGCCAGCAGTACCCCGGACAGGTGGGACATTCAGTACTTC. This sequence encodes CASSTPDRWDIQYF. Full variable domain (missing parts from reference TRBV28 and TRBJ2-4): DVKVTQSSRYLVKRTGEKVFLECVQDMDHENMFWYRQDPGLGLRLIYFSYDVKMKEKGDIPEGYSVSREKKERFSLILESASTNQTSMYLCASSTPDRWDIQYFGAGTRLSVL.

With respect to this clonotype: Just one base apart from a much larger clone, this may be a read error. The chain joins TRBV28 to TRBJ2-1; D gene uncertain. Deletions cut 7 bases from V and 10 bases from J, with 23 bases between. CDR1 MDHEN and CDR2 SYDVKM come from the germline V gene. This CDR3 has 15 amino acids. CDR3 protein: CASTPSQDTLDEQFF. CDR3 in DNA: TGTGCCAGCACCCCCTCGCAGGATACACTGGACGAGCAGTTCTTC.

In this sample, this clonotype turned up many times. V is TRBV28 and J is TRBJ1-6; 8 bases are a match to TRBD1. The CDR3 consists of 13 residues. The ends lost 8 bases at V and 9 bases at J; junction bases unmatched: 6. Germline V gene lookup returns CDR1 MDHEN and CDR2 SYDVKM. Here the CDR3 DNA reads TGTGCCAGCTTGACAGGGGATGGTTCACCCCTCCACTTT. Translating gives CASLTGDGSPLHF.

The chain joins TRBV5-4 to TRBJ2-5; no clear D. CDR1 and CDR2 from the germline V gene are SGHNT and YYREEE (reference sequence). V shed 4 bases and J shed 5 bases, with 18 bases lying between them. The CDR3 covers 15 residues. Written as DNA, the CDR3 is TGTGCCAGCAGCACCCCCCCCTTTGGGATGGAGACCCAGTACTTC. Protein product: CASSTPPFGMETQYF.

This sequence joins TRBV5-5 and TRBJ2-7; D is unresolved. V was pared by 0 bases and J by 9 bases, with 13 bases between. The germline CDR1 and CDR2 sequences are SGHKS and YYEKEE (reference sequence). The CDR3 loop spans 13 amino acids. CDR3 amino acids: CASSLATPSGQYF. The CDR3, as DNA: TGTGCCAGCAGCTTGGCGACCCCCTCGGGGCAGTACTTC.

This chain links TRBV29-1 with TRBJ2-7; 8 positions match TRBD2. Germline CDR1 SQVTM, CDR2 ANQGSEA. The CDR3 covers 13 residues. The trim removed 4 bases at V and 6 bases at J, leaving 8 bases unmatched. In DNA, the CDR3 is TGCAGCGTTGGTTCGGGAGGGCTCGCCGAGCAGTACTTC. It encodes CSVGSGGLAEQYF.

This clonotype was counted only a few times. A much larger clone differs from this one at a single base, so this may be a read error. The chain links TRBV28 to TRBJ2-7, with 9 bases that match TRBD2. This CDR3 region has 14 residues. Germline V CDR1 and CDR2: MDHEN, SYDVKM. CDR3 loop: CASSLWTSGYGQYF. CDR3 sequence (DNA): TGTGCCAGCAGTTTATGGACTAGCGGCTACGGGCAGTACTTC.

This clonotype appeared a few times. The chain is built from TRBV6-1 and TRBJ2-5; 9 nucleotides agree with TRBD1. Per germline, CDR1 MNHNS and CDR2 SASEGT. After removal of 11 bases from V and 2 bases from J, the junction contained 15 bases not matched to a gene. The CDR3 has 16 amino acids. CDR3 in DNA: TGTGCCTCCGGAGGGACAGGGAATAGGCTGCAAGAGACCCAGTACTTC. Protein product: CASGGTGNRLQETQYF.